This TCR beta chain was observed in a study of molecular identifiers for immune sequencing clone quantification. Each CDR3 protein gets one entry after TCRdb re-called the PCR reads with MiXCR. The table shows some 650,000 distinct CDR3 sequences, with 20% occurring only once. Broader study findings: In naive cells, under 1% of molecules belonged to clones above 20 RNA copies, against over 99% in effector cells.

Looked up from germline, CDR1 is LNHDA and CDR2 is SQIVND (reference sequence). There are 18 residues in the CDR3. Comment on this clonotype: The antigen is undetermined. This could be a read error, since a much larger clone is one nucleotide away.

Using a CD8+CD4-CCR7+CD45RA+ phenotype, naive CD8 T cells were sorted. The origin of this receptor is a human donor in good health. Some libraries in this study had Jurkat cell RNA spiked in. The V gene is TRBV19, the J gene TRBJ1-1; tentative D call: TRBD1 (5 bases). The sequenced sample was naive CD8+ T cells from blood, with Jurkat cell RNA spiked in. Subset described: FACS-sorted CD8+CD4-CCR7+CD45RA+ naive T cells. The CDR3 sequence is CASCIVVFEGSENTEAFF. DNA for the CDR3: TGTGCCAGTTGTATAGTGGTGTTTGAGGGGTCAGAGAACACTGAAGCTTTCTTT.